The 3 T cell receptor beta chains presented below share a single source sample, sequenced in a study of blood T cell repertoires in COVID-19. The data were produced by immunoSEQ multiplex PCR, yet TCRdb's version contains in-frame clones alone and is incomplete. This sample has about 24,000 clones, with approximately 91% found just once. The sequenced sample was peripheral blood. The receptors come from a man between 65 and 80 years old with COVID-19, enrolled during active disease.

The gene calls are TRBV11-2 and TRBJ2-1, with a tentative D call TRBD2 (7 bases). The CDR3 totals 16 residues. V was trimmed by 1 base and J by 0 bases, leaving 10 bases between them. Germline V gene lookup returns CDR1 SGHAT and CDR2 FQNNGV. CDR3 in DNA: TGTGCCAGCAGCTTAGTAGGGGGGGGCTCCTACAATGAGCAGTTCTTC. Translation gives CASSLVGGGSYNEQFF.

CDR3 residues: CASSLAASYEQYF. DNA for the CDR3: TGTGCCAGCAGTTTGGCCGCCTCCTACGAGCAGTACTTC. This chain connects TRBV12-3 or TRBV12-4 to TRBJ2-7; D remains ambiguous. V was trimmed by 3 bases and J by 0 bases, leaving 6 bases between them. CDR3 length: 13 amino acids.

The gene calls are TRBV7-9 and TRBJ1-2; possible D gene TRBD1, 5 bases. V lost 1 base, J lost 7 bases, and 7 bases lay in between. The CDR3 has 12 amino acids. Germline V gene lookup returns CDR1 SEHNR and CDR2 FQNEAQ (reference sequence). CDR3 sequence: CASSLVGGGYTF. The CDR3 DNA sequence: TGTGCCAGCAGCTTAGTGGGGGGTGGCTACACCTTC.